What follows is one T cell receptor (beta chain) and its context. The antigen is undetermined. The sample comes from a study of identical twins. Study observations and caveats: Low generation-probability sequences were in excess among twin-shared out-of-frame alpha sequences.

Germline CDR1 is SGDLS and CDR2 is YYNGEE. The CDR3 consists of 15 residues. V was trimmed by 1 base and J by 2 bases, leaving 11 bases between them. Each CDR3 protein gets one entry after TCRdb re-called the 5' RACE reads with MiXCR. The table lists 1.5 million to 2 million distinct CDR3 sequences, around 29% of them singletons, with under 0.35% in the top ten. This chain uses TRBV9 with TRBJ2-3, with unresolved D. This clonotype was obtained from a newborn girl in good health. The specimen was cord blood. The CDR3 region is CASSVSGGPTDTQYF. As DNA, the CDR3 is TGTGCCAGCAGCGTATCCGGCGGCCCCACAGATACGCAGTATTTT.